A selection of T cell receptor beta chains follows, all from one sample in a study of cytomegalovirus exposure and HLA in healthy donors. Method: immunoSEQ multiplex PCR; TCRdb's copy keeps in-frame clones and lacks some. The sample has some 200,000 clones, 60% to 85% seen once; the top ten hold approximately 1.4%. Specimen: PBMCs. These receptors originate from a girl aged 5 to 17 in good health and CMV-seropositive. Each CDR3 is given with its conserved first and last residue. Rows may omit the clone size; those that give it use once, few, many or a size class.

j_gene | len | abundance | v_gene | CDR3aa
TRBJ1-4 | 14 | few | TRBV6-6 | CASSPRTVGEKLFF
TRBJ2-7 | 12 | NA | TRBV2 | CASSVGVYEQYF
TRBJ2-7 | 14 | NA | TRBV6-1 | CASKEGGAIYEQYF
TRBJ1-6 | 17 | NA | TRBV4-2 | CASSHGTAGSYNSPLHF
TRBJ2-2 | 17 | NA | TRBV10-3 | CAISGAVGGSGTGELFF
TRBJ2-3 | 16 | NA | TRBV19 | CASSIHKAGSTDTQYF
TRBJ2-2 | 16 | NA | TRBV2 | CASSGFGTGDTGELFF
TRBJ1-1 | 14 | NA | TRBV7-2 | CASSWDRGTAEAFF
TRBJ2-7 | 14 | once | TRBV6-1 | CASSGGEQTYEQYF
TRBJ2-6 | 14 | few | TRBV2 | CASGKVSGANVLTF
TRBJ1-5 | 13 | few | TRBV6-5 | CASSYLGGQPQHF
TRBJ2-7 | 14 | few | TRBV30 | CAWRGGLAGVEQYF
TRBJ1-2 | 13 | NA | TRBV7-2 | CASSQIGQGGNTF
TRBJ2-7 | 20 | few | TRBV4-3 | CASSQDLGGFGLAGASEQYF
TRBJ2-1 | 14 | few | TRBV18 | CASSIRASGYEQFF
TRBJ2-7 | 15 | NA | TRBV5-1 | CASSLDVTVGNEQYF
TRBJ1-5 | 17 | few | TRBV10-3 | CAISESGTGRGGQPQHF
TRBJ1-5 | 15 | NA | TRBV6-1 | CASSVTSDRNQPQHF
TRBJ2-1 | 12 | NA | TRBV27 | CASSWTSGGLFF
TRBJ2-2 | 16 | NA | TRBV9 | CASSPRTSGWTGELFF
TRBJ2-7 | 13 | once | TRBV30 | CAWSDPSSDEQYF
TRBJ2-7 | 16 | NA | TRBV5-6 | CASSLGQGLVSYEQYF
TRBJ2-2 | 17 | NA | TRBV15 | CATSPGPPGVNTGELFF
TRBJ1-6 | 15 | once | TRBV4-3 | CASSTSDSVGSPLHF
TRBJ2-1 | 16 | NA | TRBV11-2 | CASSFHGTSGYNEQFF
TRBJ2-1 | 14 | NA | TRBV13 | CASSHGTSGKKGFF
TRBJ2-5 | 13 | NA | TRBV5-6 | CASSRQGSETQYF
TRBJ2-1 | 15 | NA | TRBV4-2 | CASSQQPTGGYEQFF
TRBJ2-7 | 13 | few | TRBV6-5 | CASSRDRAYEQYF
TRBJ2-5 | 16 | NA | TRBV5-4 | CASSLGGTVGQETQYF
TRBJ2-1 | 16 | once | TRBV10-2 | CASSEPPFPRRNEQFF
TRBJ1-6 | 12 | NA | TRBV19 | CASKEYGSPLHF
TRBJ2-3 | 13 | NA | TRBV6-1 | CASSVTTTDTQYF
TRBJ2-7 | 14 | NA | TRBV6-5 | CASSSTGQGYEQYF
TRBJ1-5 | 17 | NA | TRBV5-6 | CASSLSGTGLGNQPQHF
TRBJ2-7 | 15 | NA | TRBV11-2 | CASSPGTGGAYEQYF
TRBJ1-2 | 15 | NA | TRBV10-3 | CAISESIEDRGRNTF
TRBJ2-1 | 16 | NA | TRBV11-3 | CASSLVEASGGLEQFF
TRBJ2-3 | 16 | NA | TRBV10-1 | CATTGLAGGRTDTQYF
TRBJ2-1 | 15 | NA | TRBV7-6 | CASSLWEGPQGEQFF
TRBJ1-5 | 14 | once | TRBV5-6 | CASSFGGSIQPQHF
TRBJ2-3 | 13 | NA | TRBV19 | CASSTGVPDTQYF
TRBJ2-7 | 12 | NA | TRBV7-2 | CASSFGEGEQYF
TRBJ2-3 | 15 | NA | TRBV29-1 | CSVETSGGALDTQYF
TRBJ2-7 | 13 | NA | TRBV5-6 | CASSRGQAHEQYF
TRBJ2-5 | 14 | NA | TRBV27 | CASSSLAFRETQYF